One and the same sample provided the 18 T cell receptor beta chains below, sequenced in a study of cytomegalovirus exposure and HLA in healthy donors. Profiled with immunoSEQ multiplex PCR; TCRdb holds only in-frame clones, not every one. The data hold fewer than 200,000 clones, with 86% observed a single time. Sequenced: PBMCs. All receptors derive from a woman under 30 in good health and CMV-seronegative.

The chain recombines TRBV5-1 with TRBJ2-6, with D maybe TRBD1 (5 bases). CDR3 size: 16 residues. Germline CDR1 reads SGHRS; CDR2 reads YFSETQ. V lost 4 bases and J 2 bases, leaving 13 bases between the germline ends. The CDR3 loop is CASSPYQGTGANVLTF. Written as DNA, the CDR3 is TGCGCCAGCAGCCCTTACCAGGGAACTGGGGCCAACGTCCTGACTTTC.

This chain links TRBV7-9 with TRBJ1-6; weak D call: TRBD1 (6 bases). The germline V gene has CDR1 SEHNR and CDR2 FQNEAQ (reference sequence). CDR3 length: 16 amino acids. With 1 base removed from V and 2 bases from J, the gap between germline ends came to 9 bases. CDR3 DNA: TGTGCCAGCAGCTTAGACAGGGAAACCTATAATTCACCCCTCCACTTT. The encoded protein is CASSLDRETYNSPLHF. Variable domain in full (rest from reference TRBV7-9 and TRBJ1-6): DTGVSQNPRHKITKRGQNVTFRCDPISEHNRLYWYRQTLGQGPEFLTYFQNEAQLEKSRLLSDRFSAERPKGSFSTLEIQRTEQGDSAMYLCASSLDRETYNSPLHFGNGTRLTVT.

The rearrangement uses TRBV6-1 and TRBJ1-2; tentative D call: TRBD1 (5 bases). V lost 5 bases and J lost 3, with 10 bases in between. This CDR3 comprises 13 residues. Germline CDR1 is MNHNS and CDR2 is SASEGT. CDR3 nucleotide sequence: TGTGCCAGCAGTTCCAGGGCCGACTATGGCTACACCTTC. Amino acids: CASSSRADYGYTF.

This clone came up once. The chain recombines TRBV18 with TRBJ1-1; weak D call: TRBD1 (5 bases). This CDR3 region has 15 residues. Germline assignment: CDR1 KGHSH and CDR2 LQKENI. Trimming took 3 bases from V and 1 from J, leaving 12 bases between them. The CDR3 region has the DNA TGTGCCAGCTCACCCTCGGGACTGGGGAACACTGAAGCTTTCTTT. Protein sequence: CASSPSGLGNTEAFF.

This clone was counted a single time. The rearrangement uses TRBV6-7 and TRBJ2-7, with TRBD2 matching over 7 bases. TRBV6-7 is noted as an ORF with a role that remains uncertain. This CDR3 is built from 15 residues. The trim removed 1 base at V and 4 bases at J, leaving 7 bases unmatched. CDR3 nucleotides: TGTGCCAGCAGTTACTGTGGGACTATTCGTTACGAGCAGTACTTC. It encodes CASSYCGTIRYEQYF.

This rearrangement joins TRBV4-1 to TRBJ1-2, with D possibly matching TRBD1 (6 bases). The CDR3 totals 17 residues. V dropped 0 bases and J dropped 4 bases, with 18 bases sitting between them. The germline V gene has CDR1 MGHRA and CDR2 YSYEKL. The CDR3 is CASSQDLTGRRFYGYTF. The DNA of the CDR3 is TGCGCCAGCAGCCAAGATCTGACAGGTCGACGTTTCTATGGCTACACCTTC.

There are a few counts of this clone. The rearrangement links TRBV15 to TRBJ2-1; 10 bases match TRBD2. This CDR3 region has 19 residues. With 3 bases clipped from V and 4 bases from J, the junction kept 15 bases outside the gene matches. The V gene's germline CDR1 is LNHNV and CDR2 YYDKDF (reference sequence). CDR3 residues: CATSRDLASLAGVYNEQFF. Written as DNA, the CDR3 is TGTGCCACCAGCAGGGACCTAGCGTCTCTAGCGGGGGTTTACAATGAGCAGTTCTTC.

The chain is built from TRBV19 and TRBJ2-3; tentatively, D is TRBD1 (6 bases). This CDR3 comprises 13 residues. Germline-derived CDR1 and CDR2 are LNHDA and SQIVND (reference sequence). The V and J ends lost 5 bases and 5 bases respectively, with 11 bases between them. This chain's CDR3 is CASSDRSGDTQYF. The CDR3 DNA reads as TGTGCCAGTAGTGACAGGTCGGGAGATACGCAGTATTTT. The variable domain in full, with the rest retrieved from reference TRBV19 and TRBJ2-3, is DGGITQSPKYLFRKEGQNVTLSCEQNLNHDAMYWYRQDPGQGLRLIYYSQIVNDFQKGDIAEGYSVSREKKESFPLTVTSAQKNPTAFYLCASSDRSGDTQYFGPGTRLTVL.

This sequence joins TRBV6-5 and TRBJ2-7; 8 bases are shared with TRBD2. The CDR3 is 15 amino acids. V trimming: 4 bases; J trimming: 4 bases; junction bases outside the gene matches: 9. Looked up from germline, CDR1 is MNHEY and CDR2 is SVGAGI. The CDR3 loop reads CASSLYSGGAYEQYF. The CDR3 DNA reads TGTGCCAGCAGTTTGTATTCCGGGGGGGCGTACGAGCAGTACTTC.

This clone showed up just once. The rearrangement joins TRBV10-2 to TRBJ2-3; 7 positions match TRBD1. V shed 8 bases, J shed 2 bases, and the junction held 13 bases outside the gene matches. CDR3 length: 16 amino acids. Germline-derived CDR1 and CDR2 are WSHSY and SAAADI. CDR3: CASGRDTGAYTDTQYF. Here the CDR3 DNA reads TGCGCCAGCGGGAGAGATACAGGGGCCTACACAGATACGCAGTATTTT.

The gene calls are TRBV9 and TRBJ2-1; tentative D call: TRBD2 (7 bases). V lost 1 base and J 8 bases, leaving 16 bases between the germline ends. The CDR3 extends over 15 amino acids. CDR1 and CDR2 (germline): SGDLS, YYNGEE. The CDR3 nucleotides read TGTGCCAGCAGCGTAACGTGGGGGGGCTTCCATGAGCAGTTCTTC. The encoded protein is CASSVTWGGFHEQFF.

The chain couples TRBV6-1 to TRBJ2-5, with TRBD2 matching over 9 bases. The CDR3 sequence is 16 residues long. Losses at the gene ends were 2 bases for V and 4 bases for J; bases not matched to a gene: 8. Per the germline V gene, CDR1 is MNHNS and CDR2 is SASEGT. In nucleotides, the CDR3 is TGTGCCAGCAGTGAAAACGCGGGGGGGCCGGGAGAGACCCAGTACTTC. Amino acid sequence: CASSENAGGPGETQYF.

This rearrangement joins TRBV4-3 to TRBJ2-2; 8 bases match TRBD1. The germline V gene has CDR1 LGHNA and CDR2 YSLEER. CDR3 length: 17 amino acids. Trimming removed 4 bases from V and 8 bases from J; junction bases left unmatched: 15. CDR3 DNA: TGCGCCAGCAGCCTACAACAGGGACAGGAGAAACCGGGGGAGCTGTTTTTT. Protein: CASSLQQGQEKPGELFF.

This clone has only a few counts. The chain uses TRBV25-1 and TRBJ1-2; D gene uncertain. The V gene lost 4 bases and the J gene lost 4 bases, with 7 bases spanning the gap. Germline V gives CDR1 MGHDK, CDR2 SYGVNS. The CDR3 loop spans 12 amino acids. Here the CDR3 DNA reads TGTGCCAGCAGTGCAACATCCTATGGCTACACCTTC. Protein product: CASSATSYGYTF.

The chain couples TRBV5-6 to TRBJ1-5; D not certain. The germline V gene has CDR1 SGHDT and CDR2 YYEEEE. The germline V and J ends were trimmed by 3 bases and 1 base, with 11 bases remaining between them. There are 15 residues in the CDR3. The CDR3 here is CASSYRGGSNQPQHF. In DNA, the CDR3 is TGTGCCAGCAGCTACCGCGGAGGGAGCAATCAGCCCCAGCATTTT.

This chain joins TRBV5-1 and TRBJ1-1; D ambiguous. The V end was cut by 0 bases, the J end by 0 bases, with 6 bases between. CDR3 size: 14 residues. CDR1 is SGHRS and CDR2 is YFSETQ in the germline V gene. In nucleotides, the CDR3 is TGCGCCAGCAGCTTGGGCAGTTTGAACACTGAAGCTTTCTTT. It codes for CASSLGSLNTEAFF.

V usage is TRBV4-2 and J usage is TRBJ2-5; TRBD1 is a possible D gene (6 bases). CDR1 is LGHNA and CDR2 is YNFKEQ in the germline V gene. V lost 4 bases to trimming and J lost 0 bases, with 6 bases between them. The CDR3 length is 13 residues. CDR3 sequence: CASSPGDQETQYF. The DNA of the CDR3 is TGTGCCAGCAGCCCAGGGGACCAAGAGACCCAGTACTTC.

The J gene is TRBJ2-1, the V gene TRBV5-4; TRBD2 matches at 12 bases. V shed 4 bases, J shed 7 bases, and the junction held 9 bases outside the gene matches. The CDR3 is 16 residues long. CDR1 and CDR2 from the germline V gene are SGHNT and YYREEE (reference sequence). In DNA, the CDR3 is TGTGCCAGCAGCCCCACTAGCGGGAGGAAAGCTAATGAGCAGTTCTTC. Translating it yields CASSPTSGRKANEQFF.